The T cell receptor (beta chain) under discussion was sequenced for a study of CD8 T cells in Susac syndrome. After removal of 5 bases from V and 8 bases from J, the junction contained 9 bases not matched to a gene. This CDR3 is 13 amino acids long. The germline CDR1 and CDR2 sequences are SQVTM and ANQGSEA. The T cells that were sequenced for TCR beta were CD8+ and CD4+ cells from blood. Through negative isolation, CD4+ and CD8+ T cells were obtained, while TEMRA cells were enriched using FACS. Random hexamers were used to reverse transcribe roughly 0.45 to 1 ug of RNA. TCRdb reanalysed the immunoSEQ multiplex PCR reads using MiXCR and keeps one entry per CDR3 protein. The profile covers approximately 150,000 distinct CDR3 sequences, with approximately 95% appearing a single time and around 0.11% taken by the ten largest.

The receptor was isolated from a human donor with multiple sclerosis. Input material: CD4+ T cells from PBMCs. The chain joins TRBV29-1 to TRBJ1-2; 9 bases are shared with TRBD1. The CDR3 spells CSVFVDRGSGYTF. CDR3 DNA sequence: TGCAGCGTTTTCGTAGACAGGGGGAGCGGCTACACCTTC.